The 14 T cell receptor beta chains reported below all come from one sample, sequenced in a study of blood T cell repertoires in COVID-19. Libraries were prepared by immunoSEQ multiplex PCR; TCRdb keeps only in-frame clonotypes and omits some of them. The sample carries approximately 94,000 clones, approximately 86% recorded once. The sequenced material came from peripheral blood. These receptor sequences come from a human donor in a cohort sampled during active COVID-19.

The chain combines TRBV7-9 with TRBJ2-1; TRBD2 might be the D (6 bases). Germline CDR1 SEHNR, CDR2 FQNEAQ (reference sequence). The CDR3 consists of 14 residues. The V end lost 3 bases, the J end lost 9 bases, and 15 bases lay between the germline ends. CDR3 sequence: CASSFSLDYGEQFF. The CDR3 DNA follows: TGTGCCAGCAGCTTTAGTTTGGACTACGGTGAGCAGTTCTTC.

The chain uses TRBV19 and TRBJ1-2; the D is unclear. Germline CDR1 reads LNHDA; CDR2 reads SQIVND (reference sequence). The CDR3 is 14 residues long. The V end lost 1 base, the J end lost 7 bases, and 13 bases lay between the germline ends. CDR3 in amino acids: CASSIGAAAGGYTF. The CDR3 DNA sequence: TGTGCCAGTAGTATAGGCGCCGCCGCGGGTGGCTACACCTTC.

The genes are TRBV21-1 and TRBJ2-1; the D call of TRBD2 is as the table states it, not checked on the DNA. TRBV21-1 is shown as a pseudogene. The CDR3 is made up of 12 amino acids. CDR3 bases: TGTGCCAGCACAAGGGCGGGAAATGAGCAGTTCTTC. The encoded protein is CASTRAGNEQFF.

The rearrangement links TRBV30 to TRBJ2-7, with a possible D match to TRBD2 (7 bases). CDR3 length: 11 residues. V lost 1 base and J lost 9, with 10 bases in between. Germline CDR1 reads GTSNPN; CDR2 reads SVGIG (reference sequence). The CDR3 spells CAWSAGGAQYF. The CDR3 coding sequence is TGTGCCTGGAGTGCGGGGGGCGCGCAGTACTTC.

This sequence joins TRBV24-1 and TRBJ2-7; 9 bases agree with TRBD2. J gave up 5 bases and V 1 base, and 5 bases lay outside the gene matches. The CDR3 sequence is 15 residues long. CDR1 KGHDR and CDR2 SFDVKD come from the germline V gene. For the CDR3, the DNA is TGTGCCACCAGTGATTTTTGGCTAGCGGGAAACGAGCAGTACTTC. This sequence encodes CATSDFWLAGNEQYF.

The sample holds a few counts of this clone. The V gene is TRBV28, the J gene TRBJ1-2; 7 bases agree with TRBD1. The CDR3 loop spans 13 amino acids. The junction had 4 bases not matched to a gene; V was cut back by 6 bases and J by 3 bases. Germline V gene data show CDR1 as MDHEN and CDR2 as SYDVKM. This CDR3 is CASRRQGDYGYTF. CDR3 sequence (DNA): TGTGCCAGCAGAAGACAGGGCGACTATGGCTACACCTTC.

V gene TRBV9 combines with J gene TRBJ1-1; D may be TRBD1 (5 bases). Germline-derived CDR1 and CDR2 are SGDLS and YYNGEE. The CDR3 extends over 16 amino acids. With 5 bases removed from V and 0 bases from J, the gap between germline ends came to 17 bases. The CDR3 region has the DNA TGTGCCAGCAGGCCTGACTCTGGGGGGATGAACACTGAAGCTTTCTTT. Translating gives CASRPDSGGMNTEAFF.

The V gene is TRBV11-2, the J gene TRBJ1-4; 7 bases fit TRBD1. The CDR3 sequence is 17 residues long. Germline loops: CDR1 SGHAT, CDR2 FQNNGV. V lost 1 base to trimming and J lost 0 bases; unmatched junction nucleotides: 5. This chain's CDR3 is CASSLGGGLSTNEKLFF. The CDR3 region has the DNA TGTGCCAGCAGCTTAGGAGGGGGCCTCTCAACTAATGAAAAACTGTTTTTT. The whole variable domain, remainder taken from reference TRBV11-2 and TRBJ1-4, is EAGVAQSPRYKIIEKRQSVAFWCNPISGHATLYWYQQILGQGPKLLIQFQNNGVVDDSQLPKDRFSAERLKGVDSTLKIQPAKLEDSAVYLCASSLGGGLSTNEKLFFGSGTQLSVL.

V and J are TRBV3-1 (or the pseudogene TRBV3-2) and TRBJ2-1; 8 bases are a match to TRBD2. The germline CDR1 and CDR2 sequences are LGHDT and YNNKEL (reference sequence). V dropped 5 bases and J dropped 7; count of bases not matched to a gene: 10. This CDR3 has 15 residues. CDR3 residues: CASSSGGLVGNEQFF. CDR3 nucleotide sequence: TGTGCCAGCAGCTCGGGGGGACTAGTGGGGAATGAGCAGTTCTTC.

The genes are TRBV30 and TRBJ1-1; 7 nucleotides match TRBD1. The V and J ends lost 4 bases and 5 bases, in that order; junction bases with no gene match: 4. The germline gives CDR1 GTSNPN, CDR2 SVGIG (reference sequence). This CDR3 spans 12 amino acids. The CDR3 region is CAWTGGKTEAFF. CDR3 nucleotides: TGTGCCTGGACAGGGGGTAAGACTGAAGCTTTCTTT.

This sequence joins TRBV28 and TRBJ1-1; no reliable D call. The V gene's germline CDR1 is MDHEN and CDR2 SYDVKM. The ends were cut back, 5 bases at V and 0 bases at J, with 13 bases in the middle. The CDR3 is 15 amino acids. The CDR3: CASSLPSSMNTEAFF. CDR3 DNA sequence: TGTGCCAGCAGTCTTCCAAGCTCCATGAACACTGAAGCTTTCTTT.

This CDR3 is CASRAGNEKEKLFF. The CDR3 nucleotides are TGTGCCAGCAGAGCCGGGAATGAAAAAGAAAAACTGTTTTTT. This chain uses TRBV6-5 with TRBJ1-4, with D uncertain. Germline lookup yields CDR1 MNHEY and CDR2 SVGAGI. V was trimmed by 6 bases and J by 8 bases, leaving 16 bases between them. This CDR3 spans 14 amino acids.

J is TRBJ2-1 and V is TRBV24-1, with 7 bases aligning to TRBD1. This CDR3 is 14 amino acids long. CDR1 and CDR2 from the germline V gene are KGHDR and SFDVKD. Trimming took 9 bases from V and 6 from J; bases not matched to a gene: 10. CDR3 in DNA: TGTGCCACCCATCGGAGACAGGGCCGCAATGAGCAGTTCTTC. Translating it yields CATHRRQGRNEQFF.

J is TRBJ2-5 and V is TRBV5-4; D is uncertain. The length of the CDR3 is 11 residues. With 7 bases removed from V and 2 bases from J, the gap between germline ends came to 6 bases. Germline loops: CDR1 SGHNT, CDR2 YYREEE (reference sequence). In DNA form, the CDR3 reads TGTGCCAGCCAGAAACAAGAGACCCAGTACTTC. This encodes CASQKQETQYF.